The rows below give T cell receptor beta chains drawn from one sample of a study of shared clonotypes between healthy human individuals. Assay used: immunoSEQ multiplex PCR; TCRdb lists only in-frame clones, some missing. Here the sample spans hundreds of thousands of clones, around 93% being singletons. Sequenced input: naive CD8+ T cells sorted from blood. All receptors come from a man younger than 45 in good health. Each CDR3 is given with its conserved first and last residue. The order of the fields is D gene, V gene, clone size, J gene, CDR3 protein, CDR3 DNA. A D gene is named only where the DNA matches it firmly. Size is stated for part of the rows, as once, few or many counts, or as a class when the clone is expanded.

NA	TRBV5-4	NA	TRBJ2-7	CASSLRDRAYEQYF	TGTGCCAGCAGCTTGCGGGACCGGGCGTACGAGCAGTACTTC
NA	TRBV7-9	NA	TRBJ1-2	CASSLAPQGYGYTF	TGTGCCAGCAGCTTAGCACCCCAGGGCTATGGCTACACCTTC
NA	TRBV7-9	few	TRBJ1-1	CASSQGNTEAFF	TGTGCCAGCAGCCAAGGGAACACTGAAGCTTTCTTT
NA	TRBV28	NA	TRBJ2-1	CASSLVRESLGEQFF	TGTGCCAGCAGTTTGGTGAGGGAGAGCTTAGGTGAGCAGTTCTTC
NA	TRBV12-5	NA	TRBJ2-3	CASGLANADTQYF	TGTGCTAGTGGTTTGGCGAACGCAGATACGCAGTATTTT
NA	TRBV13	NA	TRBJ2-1	CASSLEQGTTYNEQFF	TGTGCCAGCAGCTTAGAACAGGGAACCACCTACAATGAGCAGTTCTTC
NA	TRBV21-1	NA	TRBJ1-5	CASSKELAGTSPDYSNQPQHF	TGTGCCAGCAGCAAAGAACTAGCCGGGACATCGCCTGACTATAGCAATCAGCCCCAGCATTTT
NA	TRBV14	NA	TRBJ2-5	CASSQDLWETQYF	TGTGCCAGCAGCCAAGATCTGTGGGAGACCCAGTACTTC
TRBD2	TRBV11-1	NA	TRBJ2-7	CASSLGSGGSYEQYF	TGTGCCAGCAGCTTAGGGAGCGGGGGTTCTTACGAGCAGTACTTC
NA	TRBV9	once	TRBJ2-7	CASSVDQGPTYEQYF	TGTGCCAGCAGCGTAGACCAGGGCCCAACCTACGAGCAGTACTTC
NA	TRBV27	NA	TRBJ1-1	CASSLGPGTEAFF	TGTGCCAGCAGCCTCGGGCCGGGCACTGAAGCTTTCTTT
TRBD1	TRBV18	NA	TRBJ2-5	CASSRQGYTETQYF	TGTGCCAGCTCACGACAGGGTTACACGGAGACCCAGTACTTC
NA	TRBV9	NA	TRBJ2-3	CASSVATGGTDTQYF	TGTGCCAGCAGCGTAGCTACGGGGGGCACAGATACGCAGTATTTT
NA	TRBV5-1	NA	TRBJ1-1	CASSLVGGLNTEAFF	TGCGCCAGCAGCTTGGTGGGGGGATTGAACACTGAAGCTTTCTTT
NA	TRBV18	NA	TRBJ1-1	CASSPLDKNTEAFF	TGTGCCAGCTCCCCCCTCGACAAGAACACTGAAGCTTTCTTT
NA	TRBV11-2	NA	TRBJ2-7	CASRQPEGPYEQYF	TGTGCCAGCAGACAACCGGAGGGCCCCTACGAGCAGTACTTC
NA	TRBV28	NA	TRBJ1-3	CASSLTNSGNTIYF	TGTGCCAGCAGTCTCACAAACTCTGGAAACACCATATATTTT
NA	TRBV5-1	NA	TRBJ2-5	CASSLGLEKETQYF	TGCGCCAGCAGCTTGGGACTTGAGAAAGAGACCCAGTACTTC
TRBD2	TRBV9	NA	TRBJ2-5	CASSVGTSGSTQYF	TGTGCCAGCAGCGTGGGGACTAGCGGGAGTACCCAGTACTTC
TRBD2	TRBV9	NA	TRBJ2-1	CASSVAGTSSYNEQFF	TGTGCCAGCAGCGTAGCCGGGACTAGCTCCTACAATGAGCAGTTCTTC
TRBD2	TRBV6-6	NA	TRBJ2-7	CASKTTGGSSHEQYF	TGTGCCAGCAAGACCACCGGCGGGAGCTCCCACGAGCAGTACTTC
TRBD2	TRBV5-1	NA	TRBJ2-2	CASSLGRTRFTGELFF	TGCGCCAGCAGCTTGGGTCGGACTAGATTCACCGGGGAGCTGTTTTTT
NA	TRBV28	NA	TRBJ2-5	CASRPGTQETQYF	TGTGCCAGCAGACCAGGGACTCAAGAGACCCAGTACTTC
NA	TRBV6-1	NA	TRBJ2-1	CASSILRVLDNEQFF	TGTGCCAGCAGTATCCTCAGGGTCCTGGACAATGAGCAGTTCTTC
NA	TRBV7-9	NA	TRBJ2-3	CASSLKLPGLRTDTQYF	TGTGCCAGCAGCTTAAAGTTACCGGGACTCCGCACAGATACGCAGTATTTT
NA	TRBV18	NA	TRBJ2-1	CASSPSASGDSYNEQFF	TGTGCCAGCTCACCATCCGCCTCAGGGGACTCCTACAATGAGCAGTTCTTC
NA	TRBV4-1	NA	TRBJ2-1	CASSQDSGPYNEQFF	TGCGCCAGCAGCCAAGATAGCGGACCCTACAATGAGCAGTTCTTC
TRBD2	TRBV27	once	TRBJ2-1	CASSYLAGGPGNEQFF	TGTGCCAGCAGTTATCTAGCGGGAGGGCCAGGCAATGAGCAGTTCTTC
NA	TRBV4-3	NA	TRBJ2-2	CASSHYLSGGVGTGELFF	TGCGCCAGCAGCCACTACCTTTCGGGGGGCGTCGGCACCGGGGAGCTGTTTTTT
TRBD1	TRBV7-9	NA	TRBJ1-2	CASSHSSPGGQGNYGYTF	TGTGCCAGCAGCCATAGCAGCCCAGGAGGACAGGGGAACTATGGCTACACCTTC
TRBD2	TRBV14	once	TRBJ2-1	CASSHPSGGRGFTYNEQFF	TGTGCCAGCAGCCATCCTAGCGGGGGGCGAGGGTTTACCTACAATGAGCAGTTCTTC
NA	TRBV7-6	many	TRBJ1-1	CASSLSANTEAFF	TGTGCCAGCAGCTTATCGGCGAACACTGAAGCTTTCTTT
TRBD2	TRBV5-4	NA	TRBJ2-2	CASSLGYPAGKHTGELFF	TGTGCCAGCAGCTTAGGGTATCCAGCGGGAAAGCACACCGGGGAGCTGTTTTTT
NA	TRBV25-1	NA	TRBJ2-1	CASSEPMVLGAQVNEQFF	TGTGCCAGCAGTGAACCAATGGTTCTCGGAGCACAGGTCAATGAGCAGTTCTTC
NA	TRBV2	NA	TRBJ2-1	CASSEVGEQFF	TGTGCCAGCAGTGAAGTTGGTGAGCAGTTCTTC
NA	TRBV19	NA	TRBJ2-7	CASSASRGSGYEQYF	TGTGCCAGTAGTGCGAGTCGGGGTAGCGGCTACGAGCAGTACTTC